What follows are 20 T cell receptor beta chains derived from one specimen sequenced in a study of early T cells in non-severe SARS-CoV-2 infection. Each CDR3 protein is one row after TCRdb ran MiXCR on the 5' RACE reads. Of around 64,000 distinct CDR3 sequences in the sample, 10% to 15% were seen once. Sequenced here: whole blood, sampled at baseline. Receptors originate from an adult who was a healthcare worker with PCR-confirmed SARS-CoV-2 infection or an uninfected control (not recorded which).

This clonotype was observed a few times. CDR3 region: CASRPRGYNTGELFF. The CDR3 nucleotides are TGTGCCAGCCGCCCACGGGGGTATAACACCGGGGAGCTGTTTTTT. The chain combines TRBV27 with TRBJ2-2, with D perhaps TRBD2 (6 bases). V was cut by 8 bases and J by 2 bases, with 15 bases left in between. In germline, CDR1 is MNHEY, CDR2 SMNVEV (reference sequence). The CDR3 is 15 amino acids.

This chain connects TRBV6-2 or TRBV6-3 to TRBJ2-7; D remains unclear. The V gene lost 0 bases and the J gene lost 7 bases, with 4 bases spanning the gap. The germline V gene encodes CDR1 MNHEY and CDR2 SVGEGT. The CDR3 has 11 amino acids. CDR3 amino acids: CASSYSNEQYF. The CDR3, as DNA: TGTGCCAGCAGTTACTCGAATGAGCAGTACTTC.

The rearrangement joins TRBV4-1 to TRBJ2-1; D gene ambiguous. The CDR3 is made up of 11 amino acids. V shed 7 bases and J shed 9 bases, with 10 bases lying between them. Germline CDR1 reads MGHRA; CDR2 reads YSYEKL. The CDR3 DNA reads TGCGCCAGCACCAACGACGGTGAGCAGTTCTTC. Protein sequence: CASTNDGEQFF.

This clonotype was recorded many times. The gene calls are TRBV29-1 and TRBJ2-5, with TRBD2 matching 15 bases. V trimming: 7 bases; J trimming: 4 bases; junction bases outside the gene matches: 7. The CDR3 is 15 residues long. CDR1 and CDR2 from the germline V gene are SQVTM and ANQGSEA. In DNA, the CDR3 is TGCAGCGGGAATGGACTAGCGGGAGGGTCAGAGACCCAGTACTTC. Amino acid sequence: CSGNGLAGGSETQYF.

This sequence joins TRBV7-9 and TRBJ1-6; D perhaps matches TRBD1 (6 bases). Deletions cut 4 bases from V and 9 bases from J, with 13 bases between. Germline CDR1 SEHNR, CDR2 FQNEAQ (reference sequence). The CDR3 contains 14 residues. This CDR3 is CASSSKDRASPLHF. The DNA for the CDR3 is TGTGCCAGCAGCTCTAAGGACAGAGCTTCACCCCTCCACTTT.

This clonotype was picked up a small number of times. This chain uses TRBV4-3 with TRBJ2-7, with TRBD1 matching over 8 bases. This CDR3 has 16 residues. Germline-derived CDR1 and CDR2 are LGHNA and YSLEER. Germline trimming cut 2 bases from V and 2 bases from J; bases unmatched to any gene: 8. Here the CDR3 DNA reads TGCGCCAGCAGCCAACTCACCGGGACAGGTACCTACGAGCAGTACTTC. Amino acid sequence: CASSQLTGTGTYEQYF.

The rearrangement joins TRBV19 to TRBJ1-5; weak D call: TRBD1 (6 bases). CDR1 and CDR2 from the germline V gene are LNHDA and SQIVND (reference sequence). The V gene lost 3 bases and the J gene lost 2 bases, with 11 bases spanning the gap. This CDR3 region has 15 residues. The CDR3 sequence is CASSIQGSGNQPQHF. The CDR3 DNA is TGTGCCAGTAGTATCCAGGGGTCTGGCAATCAGCCCCAGCATTTT.

For this clonotype: A junction boundary mismatches the germline segment, possibly from a read error. This sequence joins TRBV25-1 and TRBJ2-7, with D uncertain. The germline V gene encodes CDR1 MGHDK and CDR2 SYGVNS. The CDR3 has 13 amino acids. CDR3 in DNA: TGTGCCAGCAGTGAATTGGGTTCCTACGACCAGTACTTC. Its protein is CASSELGSYDQYF.

This clonotype was detected only once. This chain connects TRBV11-2 to TRBJ2-7; D is uncertain. The length of the CDR3 is 14 residues. V shed 4 bases and J shed 3 bases, with 13 bases lying between them. Germline V gene lookup returns CDR1 SGHAT and CDR2 FQNNGV. CDR3 amino acids: CASSSPLRNYEQYF. The CDR3 DNA is TGTGCCAGCAGCTCCCCGCTCCGGAACTACGAGCAGTACTTC.

This clonotype has a count of ten or more. The rearrangement links TRBV10-3 to TRBJ2-7, with TRBD1 matching 10 bases. The germline gives CDR1 ENHRY, CDR2 SYGVKD. The length of the CDR3 is 14 residues. The V and J ends lost 10 bases and 1 base, in that order; junction bases with no gene match: 7. The CDR3 DNA reads as TGTGCCACCGGGACAGGGGCCGAGTCCTACGAGCAGTACTTC. Protein product: CATGTGAESYEQYF.

V and J are TRBV19 and TRBJ2-2; 10 bases are a match to TRBD2. Germline-derived CDR1 and CDR2 are LNHDA and SQIVND (reference sequence). This CDR3 region has 14 residues. With 6 bases clipped from V and 6 bases from J, the junction kept 4 bases outside the gene matches. CDR3 DNA: TGTGCCAGTAGCACTAGCGGGACGGCCGGGGAGCTGTTTTTT. Translated, it gives CASSTSGTAGELFF. Combining the CDR3 with reference TRBV19 and TRBJ2-2 gives the whole variable domain DGGITQSPKYLFRKEGQNVTLSCEQNLNHDAMYWYRQDPGQGLRLIYYSQIVNDFQKGDIAEGYSVSREKKESFPLTVTSAQKNPTAFYLCASSTSGTAGELFFGEGSRLTVL.

This clonotype turned up a few times. The genes are TRBV11-2 and TRBJ2-1, with 9 positions matching TRBD2. After removal of 0 bases from V and 6 bases from J, the junction contained 6 bases not matched to a gene. Germline values: CDR1 SGHAT, CDR2 FQNNGV. CDR3 size: 16 residues. As DNA, the CDR3 is TGTGCCAGCAGCTTAGAGGGCGGGACTAGCACCAATGAGCAGTTCTTC. This translates into CASSLEGGTSTNEQFF.

This clonotype was seen only a few times. This chain links TRBV19 with TRBJ1-5, with D hard to call. Germline CDR1 and CDR2: LNHDA and SQIVND (reference sequence). There are 12 residues in the CDR3. The germline V and J ends were trimmed by 3 bases and 2 bases, with 2 bases remaining between them. CDR3 in DNA: TGTGCCAGTAGTATGGGCAATCAGCCCCAGCATTTT. Its translation: CASSMGNQPQHF.

The chain couples TRBV7-6 to TRBJ2-5, with no clear D. This CDR3 contains 13 residues. The germline V gene has CDR1 SGHVS and CDR2 FNYEAQ. V was cut by 2 bases and J by 2 bases, with 6 bases left in between. The CDR3 loop is CASSLIRQETQYF. CDR3 sequence (DNA): TGTGCCAGCAGCTTAATCAGACAAGAGACCCAGTACTTC.

This clonotype was observed at least ten times. The chain couples TRBV28 to TRBJ2-5; D tentatively fits TRBD1 or TRBD2 (6 bases each). Deletions cut 6 bases from V and 3 bases from J, with 11 bases between. Germline V CDR1 and CDR2: MDHEN, SYDVKM. This CDR3 is 13 amino acids long. The CDR3 here is CASRLRGEETQYF. In nucleotides, the CDR3 is TGTGCCAGCAGACTAAGGGGGGAAGAGACCCAGTACTTC.

This clonotype has at least ten counts. The V call is TRBV24-1, the J call TRBJ2-3; 9 nucleotides match TRBD1. The germline V gene has CDR1 KGHDR and CDR2 SFDVKD. V shed 9 bases, J shed 13 bases, and the junction held 10 bases outside the gene matches. The CDR3 consists of 12 residues. The CDR3 sequence is CATQRVGTGKYF. The CDR3 region has the DNA TGTGCCACCCAAAGGGTAGGGACAGGGAAGTATTTT.

V usage is TRBV18 and J usage is TRBJ1-3; D gene ambiguous. Germline CDR1 reads KGHSH; CDR2 reads LQKENI. V was cut by 2 bases and J by 4 bases, with 6 bases left in between. The CDR3 spans 13 residues. The CDR3: CASSPGEGNTIYF. The CDR3 nucleotides read TGTGCCAGCTCACCAGGGGAAGGAAACACCATATATTTT.

The rearrangement uses TRBV7-2 and TRBJ2-1; 9 nucleotides line up with TRBD2. Germline V gives CDR1 SGHTA, CDR2 FQGNSA. The CDR3 is 15 amino acids. Trimming cost V 4 bases and J 8 bases; bases outside gene matches: 9. The CDR3 DNA reads TGTGCCAGCAGCTGGCTAGCGGGAAAAGGGTATGAGCAGTTCTTC. It specifies CASSWLAGKGYEQFF.

This clonotype was picked up a small number of times. The V gene is TRBV30, the J gene TRBJ2-1; 9 bases are a match to TRBD2. The CDR3 has 15 residues. Germline CDR1 is GTSNPN and CDR2 is SVGIG (reference sequence). The V segment lost 1 base and the J segment 4 bases; nucleotides outside the gene matches: 5. In DNA, the CDR3 is TGTGCCTGGAGTGCCGCGGGGGGGAGTTACAATGAGCAGTTCTTC. It translates to CAWSAAGGSYNEQFF.

CDR3 loop: CASSHPHGTPQYF. As DNA, the CDR3 is TGTGCCAGCAGCCATCCCCACGGGACACCCCAGTACTTC. V is TRBV7-2 and J is TRBJ2-5, with D possibly TRBD1 on 6 matching bases. Trimming took 5 bases from V and 9 from J, leaving 16 bases between them. The CDR3 runs 13 residues. Germline CDR1 SGHTA, CDR2 FQGNSA. Full variable domain (remainder filled in from reference TRBV7-2 and TRBJ2-5): GAGVSQSPSNKVTEKGKDVELRCDPISGHTALYWYRQSLGQGLEFLIYFQGNSAPDKSGLPSDRFSAERTGGSVSTLTIQRTQQEDSAVYLCASSHPHGTPQYFGPGTRLLVL.